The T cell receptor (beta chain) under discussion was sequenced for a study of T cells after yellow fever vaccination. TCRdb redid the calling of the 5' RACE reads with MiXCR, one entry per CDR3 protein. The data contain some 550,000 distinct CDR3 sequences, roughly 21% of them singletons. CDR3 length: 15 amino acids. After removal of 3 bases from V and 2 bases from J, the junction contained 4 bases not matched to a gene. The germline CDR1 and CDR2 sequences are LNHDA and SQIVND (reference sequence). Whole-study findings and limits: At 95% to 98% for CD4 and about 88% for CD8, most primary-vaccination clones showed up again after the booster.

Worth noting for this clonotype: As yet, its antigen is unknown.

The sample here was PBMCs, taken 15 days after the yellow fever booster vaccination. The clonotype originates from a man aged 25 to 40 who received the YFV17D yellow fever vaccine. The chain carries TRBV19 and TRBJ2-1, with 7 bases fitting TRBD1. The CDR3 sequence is CASSMGTATYNEQFF. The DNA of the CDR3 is TGTGCCAGTAGTATGGGGACAGCGACCTACAATGAGCAGTTCTTC. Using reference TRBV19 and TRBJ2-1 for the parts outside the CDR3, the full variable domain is DGGITQSPKYLFRKEGQNVTLSCEQNLNHDAMYWYRQDPGQGLRLIYYSQIVNDFQKGDIAEGYSVSREKKESFPLTVTSAQKNPTAFYLCASSMGTATYNEQFFGPGTRLTVL.